The 13 T cell receptor beta chains given below trace back to one sample, sequenced in a study of regulatory T cells in long-lasting Graves disease. Time point noted: newly diagnosed GD, antithyroid drugs for less than 3 months. Isolated PBMC RNA provided the starting material for the TCR library. Arm-PCR of CDR3 regions and iRepertoire HTBI primers were the basis on which TCR beta libraries were built. TCRdb re-called the multiplex PCR reads with MiXCR, one entry per CDR3 protein. The sample has 380,000 or so distinct CDR3 sequences; around 15% are singletons. The same data also contributed to another study, on T cells in Graves' hyperthyroidism and ophthalmopathy.

The starting material was peripheral blood mononuclear cells (PBMCs), obtained at new diagnosis, from a patient treated with antithyroid drugs. The receptors shown here come from a woman aged 18-30 years with Graves disease.

This clonotype appeared many times. This sequence joins TRBV6-2 or TRBV6-3 and TRBJ2-1; TRBD1 matches 7 bases. With V trimmed by 0 bases and J by 7 bases, 9 bases remained unmatched. The germline V gene has CDR1 MNHEY and CDR2 SVGEGT. CDR3 length equals 16 residues. The CDR3 here is CASSYSNRGPKNEQFF. CDR3 nucleotide sequence: TGTGCCAGCAGTTACTCGAACAGGGGTCCCAAAAATGAGCAGTTCTTC.

The sample holds many counts of this clonotype. The rearrangement joins TRBV5-1 to TRBJ2-7, with no clear D. The ends were cut back, 0 bases at V and 0 bases at J, with 10 bases in the middle. The CDR3 is 15 amino acids. Germline V gives CDR1 SGHRS, CDR2 YFSETQ. The CDR3 region has the DNA TGCGCCAGCAGCTTGGCGGCAGGCAGCTCCTACGAGCAGTACTTC. Translating gives CASSLAAGSSYEQYF.

V gene TRBV3-1 combines with J gene TRBJ2-1; possible D gene TRBD2, 6 bases. Trimming shortened V by 5 bases and J by 6 bases, and 11 bases separated the two germline ends. In germline, CDR1 is LGHDT, CDR2 YNNKEL (reference sequence). The CDR3 has 13 amino acids. The CDR3 nucleotides are TGTGCCAGCAGCTGGGCGGAGGGCAATGAGCAGTTCTTC. Residues: CASSWAEGNEQFF.

This clonotype was seen many times. This chain links TRBV5-1 with TRBJ2-5; 7 bases agree with TRBD1. The CDR3 length is 14 residues. The V gene's germline CDR1 is SGHRS and CDR2 YFSETQ. The junction had 2 bases not matched to a gene; V was cut back by 1 base and J by 2 bases. The CDR3 region has the DNA TGCGCCAGCAGCTTGCAGGGGGAACAAGAGACCCAGTACTTC. This sequence encodes CASSLQGEQETQYF.

This clonotype was observed a handful of times. The chain recombines TRBV15 with TRBJ1-3; D is perhaps TRBD1 (6 bases). CDR1 and CDR2 (germline): LNHNV, YYDKDF (reference sequence). This CDR3 is built from 17 residues. Trimming took 0 bases from V and 0 from J, leaving 12 bases between them. The CDR3: CATSRDLPRGSGNTIYF. CDR3 sequence (DNA): TGTGCCACCAGCAGAGATCTACCCAGGGGCTCTGGAAACACCATATATTTT.

CDR3 amino acids: CASSSQGTSGPHEQFF. The CDR3 DNA sequence: TGCGCCAGCAGCAGCCAAGGGACTAGCGGGCCCCATGAGCAGTTCTTC. V is TRBV5-1 and J is TRBJ2-1; 12 nucleotides align to TRBD2. With 4 bases clipped from V and 8 bases from J, the junction kept 10 bases outside the gene matches. The CDR3 has 16 residues. The V gene's germline CDR1 is SGHRS and CDR2 YFSETQ. The full variable domain, its missing parts supplied by reference TRBV5-1 and TRBJ2-1, is KAGVTQTPRYLIKTRGQQVTLSCSPISGHRSVSWYQQTPGQGLQFLFEYFSETQRNKGNFPGRFSGRQFSNSRSEMNVSTLELGDSALYLCASSSQGTSGPHEQFFGPGTRLTVL.

Many counts were recorded for this clonotype. The gene calls are TRBV5-8 and TRBJ2-5; D possibly matches TRBD1 or TRBD2 (5 bases each). The CDR3 is made up of 15 amino acids. Germline assignment: CDR1 SGHTS and CDR2 YDEGEE. The V end was cut by 4 bases, the J end by 7 bases, with 20 bases between. The CDR3 bases are TGTGCCAGCAGCCAAGGAACCAGTGGGGCGGGGACCCAGTACTTC. Its protein product is CASSQGTSGAGTQYF.

This clonotype occurred many times. J is TRBJ2-1 and V is TRBV3-1; D might be TRBD2 (5 bases). Trimming took 1 base from V and 4 from J, leaving 17 bases between them. Germline V gene data show CDR1 as LGHDT and CDR2 as YNNKEL (reference sequence). This CDR3 has 17 residues. CDR3 protein: CASSQVDSFGGYNEQFF. The DNA of the CDR3 is TGTGCCAGCAGCCAAGTAGATAGCTTCGGAGGTTACAATGAGCAGTTCTTC.

This clonotype was detected only a few times. The J gene is TRBJ1-6, the V gene TRBV5-4, with D maybe TRBD1 (5 bases). The CDR3 totals 13 residues. Trimming took off 4 bases at V and 9 bases at J, with 11 bases between the two ends. Germline V gives CDR1 SGHNT, CDR2 YYREEE (reference sequence). DNA of the CDR3: TGTGCCAGCAGCCCGACGGGGGGTTCACCCCTCCACTTT. Encoded protein: CASSPTGGSPLHF. Variable domain in full (rest from reference TRBV5-4 and TRBJ1-6): ETGVTQSPTHLIKTRGQQVTLRCSSQSGHNTVSWYQQALGQGPQFIFQYYREEENGRGNFPPRFSGLQFPNYSSELNVNALELDDSALYLCASSPTGGSPLHFGNGTRLTVT.

The sample holds a few counts of this clonotype. The V gene is TRBV24-1, the J gene TRBJ2-3; a possible D gene is TRBD2 (5 bases). From germline, CDR1 is KGHDR and CDR2 SFDVKD. V lost 9 bases and J 0 bases, leaving 12 bases between the germline ends. This CDR3 contains 14 residues. The CDR3 DNA is TGTGCCACCGGAAGGACTGGTAGCACAGATACGCAGTATTTT. Amino acids: CATGRTGSTDTQYF.

V usage is TRBV18 and J usage is TRBJ1-6; 7 bases are shared with TRBD1. Germline-derived CDR1 and CDR2 are KGHSH and LQKENI. This CDR3 is built from 20 residues. V was pared by 3 bases and J by 7 bases, with 21 bases of the junction left unmatched. CDR3 protein: CASSPRRRVMRDSPNSPLHF. In DNA, the CDR3 is TGTGCCAGCTCACCGCGAAGGAGGGTAATGCGGGACAGCCCGAATTCACCCCTCCACTTT.

This clonotype was seen at least ten times. The CDR3 here is CASAPSITEAFF. CDR3 DNA: TGTGCCAGCGCCCCAAGTATCACTGAAGCTTTCTTT. V usage is TRBV28 and J usage is TRBJ1-1; no firm D call. Trimming took off 8 bases at V and 4 bases at J, with 11 bases between the two ends. This CDR3 region has 12 residues. Germline values: CDR1 MDHEN, CDR2 SYDVKM. The entire variable domain, with the rest obtained from reference TRBV28 and TRBJ1-1, is as follows: DVKVTQSSRYLVKRTGEKVFLECVQDMDHENMFWYRQDPGLGLRLIYFSYDVKMKEKGDIPEGYSVSREKKERFSLILESASTNQTSMYLCASAPSITEAFFGQGTRLTVV.

This clonotype occurred once. The chain uses TRBV4-1 and TRBJ2-5; maybe TRBD2 (5 bases). The ends were cut back, 5 bases at V and 3 bases at J, with 10 bases in the middle. Per the germline V gene, CDR1 is MGHRA and CDR2 is YSYEKL. CDR3 length equals 13 residues. The CDR3 nucleotides read TGCGCCAGCAGCACCGGGAAAGAAGAGACCCAGTACTTC. Amino acid sequence: CASSTGKEETQYF.